This TCR beta chain was documented in a study of cytomegalovirus exposure and HLA in healthy donors. The wider study: As an earlier analysis found, 150 million to 200 million T cells yielded 117 million unique TCR beta sequences. Study-level results: Most TCR sequences were seen very rarely across donors, but some public TCRs occurred in many.

Worth noting for this clone: Its matching antigen is unknown.

The germline CDR1 and CDR2 sequences are MNHEY and SVGAGI. The CDR3 runs to 13 residues. 60 Vbeta and 13 Jbeta primers were used in PCR. Libraries were prepared by immunoSEQ multiplex PCR; TCRdb keeps only in-frame clonotypes and omits some of them. The sample holds fewer than 200,000 clones, roughly 79% seen once. The receptor comes from a male donor in good health and CMV-seropositive. The sequenced material came from PBMCs. This chain joins TRBV6-5 and TRBJ2-5, with a tentative D call TRBD2 (5 bases). TRBJ2-7 matches the DNA end more closely, so the J call is doubtful. The CDR3 region is CATQKGSGSEQYF. The CDR3 DNA reads as TGTGCCACGCAAAAAGGGAGTGGGAGCGAGCAGTACTTC.